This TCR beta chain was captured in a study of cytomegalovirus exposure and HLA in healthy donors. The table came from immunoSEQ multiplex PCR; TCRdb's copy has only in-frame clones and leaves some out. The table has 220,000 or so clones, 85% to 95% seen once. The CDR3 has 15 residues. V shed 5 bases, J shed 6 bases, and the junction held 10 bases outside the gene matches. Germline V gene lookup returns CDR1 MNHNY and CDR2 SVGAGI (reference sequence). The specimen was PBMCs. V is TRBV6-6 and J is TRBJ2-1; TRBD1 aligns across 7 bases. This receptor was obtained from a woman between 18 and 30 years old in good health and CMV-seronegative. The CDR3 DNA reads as TGTGCCAGCAGTAAGGACAGGACACCTTCCAATGAGCAGTTCTTC. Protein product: CASSKDRTPSNEQFF.